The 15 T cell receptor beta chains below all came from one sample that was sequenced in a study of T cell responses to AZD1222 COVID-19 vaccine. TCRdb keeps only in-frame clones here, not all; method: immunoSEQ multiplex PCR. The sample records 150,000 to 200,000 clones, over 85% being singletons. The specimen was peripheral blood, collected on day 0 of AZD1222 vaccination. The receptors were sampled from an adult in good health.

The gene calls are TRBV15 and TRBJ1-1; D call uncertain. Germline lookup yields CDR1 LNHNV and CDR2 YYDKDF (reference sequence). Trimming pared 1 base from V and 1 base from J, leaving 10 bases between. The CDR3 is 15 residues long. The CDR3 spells CATSRATLGNTEAFF. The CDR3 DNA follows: TGTGCCACCAGCAGAGCGACGCTGGGGAACACTGAAGCTTTCTTT. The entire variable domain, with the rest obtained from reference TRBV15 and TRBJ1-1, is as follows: DAMVIQNPRYQVTQFGKPVTLSCSQTLNHNVMYWYQQKSSQAPKLLFHYYDKDFNNEADTPDNFQSRRPNTSFCFLDIRSPGLGDTAMYLCATSRATLGNTEAFFGQGTRLTVV.

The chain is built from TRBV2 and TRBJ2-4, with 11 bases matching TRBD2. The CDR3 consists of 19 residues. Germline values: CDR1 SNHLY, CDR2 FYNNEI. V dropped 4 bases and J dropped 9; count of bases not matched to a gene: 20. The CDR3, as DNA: TGTGCCAGCAGTGGAGGGGGATCTTATAGCGGGAGGGCCCATGGCATTCAGTACTTC. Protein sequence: CASSGGGSYSGRAHGIQYF.

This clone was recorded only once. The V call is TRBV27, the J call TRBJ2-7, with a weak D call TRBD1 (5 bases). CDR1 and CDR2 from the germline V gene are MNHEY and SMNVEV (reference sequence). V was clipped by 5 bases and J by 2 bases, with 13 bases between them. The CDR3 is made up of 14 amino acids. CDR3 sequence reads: CASSPVRDPYEQYF. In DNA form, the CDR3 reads TGTGCCAGCAGTCCAGTCAGGGATCCCTACGAGCAGTACTTC.

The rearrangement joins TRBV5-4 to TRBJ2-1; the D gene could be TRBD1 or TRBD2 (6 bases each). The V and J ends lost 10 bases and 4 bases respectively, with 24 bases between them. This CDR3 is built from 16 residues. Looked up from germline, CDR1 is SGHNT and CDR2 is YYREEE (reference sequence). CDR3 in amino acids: CASQLWGAGNYNEQFF. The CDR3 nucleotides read TGTGCCTCCCAGCTTTGGGGGGCGGGTAATTACAATGAGCAGTTCTTC.

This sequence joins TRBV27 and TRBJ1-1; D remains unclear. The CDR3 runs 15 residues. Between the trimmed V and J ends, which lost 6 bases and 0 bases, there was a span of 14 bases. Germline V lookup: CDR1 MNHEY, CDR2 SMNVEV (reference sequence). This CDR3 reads CASRDSREMNTEAFF. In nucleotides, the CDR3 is TGTGCCAGCAGGGATTCGCGGGAAATGAACACTGAAGCTTTCTTT.

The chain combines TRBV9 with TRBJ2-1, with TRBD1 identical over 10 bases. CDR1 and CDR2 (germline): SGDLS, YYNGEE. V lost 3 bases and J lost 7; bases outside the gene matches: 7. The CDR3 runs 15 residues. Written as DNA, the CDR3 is TGTGCCAGCAGCGACCGACAGGGGGCTAGGAATGAGCAGTTCTTC. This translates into CASSDRQGARNEQFF.

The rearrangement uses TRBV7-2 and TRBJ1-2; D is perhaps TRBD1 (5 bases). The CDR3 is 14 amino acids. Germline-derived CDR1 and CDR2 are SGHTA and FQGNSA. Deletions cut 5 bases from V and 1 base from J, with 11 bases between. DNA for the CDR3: TGTGCCAGCAGCCTTAGACAGATTAACTATGGCTACACCTTC. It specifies CASSLRQINYGYTF.

CDR3 amino acids: CAGAVLGGKGYGYTF. CDR3 DNA sequence: TGTGCCGGCGCGGTTTTGGGGGGGAAAGGCTATGGCTACACCTTC. The rearrangement joins TRBV7-9 to TRBJ1-2, with D possibly matching TRBD1 (5 bases). The V end was cut by 11 bases, the J end by 4 bases, with 23 bases between. Germline loops: CDR1 SEHNR, CDR2 FQNEAQ (reference sequence). The CDR3 covers 15 residues.

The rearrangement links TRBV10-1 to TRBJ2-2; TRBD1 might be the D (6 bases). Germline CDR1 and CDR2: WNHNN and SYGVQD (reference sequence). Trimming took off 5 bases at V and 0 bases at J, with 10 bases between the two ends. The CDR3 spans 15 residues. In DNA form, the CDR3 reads TGCGCCAGCAGTTTTAGGACAGCGAACACCGGGGAGCTGTTTTTT. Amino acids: CASSFRTANTGELFF.

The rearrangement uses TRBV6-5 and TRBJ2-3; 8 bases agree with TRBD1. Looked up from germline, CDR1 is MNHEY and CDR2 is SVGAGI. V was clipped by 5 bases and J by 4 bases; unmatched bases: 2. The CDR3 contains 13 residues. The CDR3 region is CASSPTGADTQYF. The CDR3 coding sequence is TGTGCCAGCAGTCCGACAGGGGCAGATACGCAGTATTTT.

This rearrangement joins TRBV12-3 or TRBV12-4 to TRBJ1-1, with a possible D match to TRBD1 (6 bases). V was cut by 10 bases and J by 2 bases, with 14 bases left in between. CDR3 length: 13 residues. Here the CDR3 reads CATLPDSNTEAFF. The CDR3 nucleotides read TGTGCCACCCTTCCGGACAGTAACACTGAAGCTTTCTTT.

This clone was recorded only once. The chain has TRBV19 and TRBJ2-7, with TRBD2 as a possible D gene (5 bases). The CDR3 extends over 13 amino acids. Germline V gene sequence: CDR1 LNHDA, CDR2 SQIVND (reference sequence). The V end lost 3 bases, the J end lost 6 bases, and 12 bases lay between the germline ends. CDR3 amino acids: CASSMAGFGEQYF. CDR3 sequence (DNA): TGTGCCAGTAGTATGGCGGGTTTTGGCGAGCAGTACTTC. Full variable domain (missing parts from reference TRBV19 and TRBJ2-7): DGGITQSPKYLFRKEGQNVTLSCEQNLNHDAMYWYRQDPGQGLRLIYYSQIVNDFQKGDIAEGYSVSREKKESFPLTVTSAQKNPTAFYLCASSMAGFGEQYFGPGTRLTVT.

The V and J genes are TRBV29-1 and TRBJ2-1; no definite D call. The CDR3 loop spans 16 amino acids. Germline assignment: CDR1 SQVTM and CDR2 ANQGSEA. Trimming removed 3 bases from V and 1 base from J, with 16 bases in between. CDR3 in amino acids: CSVDSVSPTSYNEQFF. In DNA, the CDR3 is TGCAGCGTTGATTCGGTTAGTCCGACGTCCTACAATGAGCAGTTCTTC.

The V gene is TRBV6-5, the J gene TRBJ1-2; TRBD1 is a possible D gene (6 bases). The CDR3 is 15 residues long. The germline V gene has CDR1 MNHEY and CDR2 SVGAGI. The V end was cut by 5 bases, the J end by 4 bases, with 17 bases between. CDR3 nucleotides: TGTGCCAGCAGTCCACCGAGGCAGGGGAGCTATGGCTACACCTTC. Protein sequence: CASSPPRQGSYGYTF.

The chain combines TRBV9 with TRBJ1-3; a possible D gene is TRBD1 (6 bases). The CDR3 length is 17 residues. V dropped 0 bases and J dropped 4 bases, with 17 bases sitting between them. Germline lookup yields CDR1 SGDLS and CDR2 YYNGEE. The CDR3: CASSVVDSLIAGNTIYF. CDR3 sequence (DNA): TGTGCCAGCAGCGTAGTGGACAGTTTAATCGCCGGAAACACCATATATTTT.